These 23 T cell receptor beta chains came from one sample sequenced in a study of blood T cell repertoires in COVID-19. Sequencing was performed with immunoSEQ multiplex PCR; in TCRdb, only in-frame clones are kept and a portion is missing. Of 100,000 to 130,000 clones listed, roughly 85% are singletons. Sequencing input: peripheral blood. These receptors originate from a human donor in a cohort sampled during active COVID-19.

CDR3 coding DNA: TGTGCCAGCAGCTTAAGCTTTGACACCTGGGAGGAAGAGACCCAGTACTTC. Amino acid sequence: CASSLSFDTWEEETQYF. This chain links TRBV7-2 with TRBJ2-5, with a tentative D call TRBD2 (6 bases). V lost 2 bases and J 3 bases, leaving 19 bases between the germline ends. The CDR3 extends over 17 amino acids. Germline CDR1 is SGHTA and CDR2 is FQGNSA.

J is TRBJ2-1 and V is TRBV5-1; 10 bases agree with TRBD1. This CDR3 comprises 14 residues. Unmatched junction bases numbered 8, after V lost 5 bases and J lost 9 bases. The germline gives CDR1 SGHRS, CDR2 YFSETQ. The CDR3 loop reads CASSEGTGVGEQFF. The CDR3 DNA sequence: TGCGCCAGCAGTGAGGGGACAGGGGTCGGTGAGCAGTTCTTC.

The genes are TRBV11-2 and TRBJ2-3; D is uncertain. V was shortened by 5 bases and J by 3 bases, with 3 bases between the two germline ends. CDR1 is SGHAT and CDR2 is FQNNGV in the germline V gene. The CDR3 totals 11 residues. CDR3 DNA: TGTGCCAGCAGCCGGACAGATACGCAGTATTTT. Protein sequence: CASSRTDTQYF.

The chain joins TRBV6-6 to TRBJ1-3; 9 bases are a match to TRBD1. Trimming at V came to 4 bases and at J to 8 bases, leaving 9 bases not matched to a gene. There are 15 residues in the CDR3. Looked up from germline, CDR1 is MNHNY and CDR2 is SVGAGI (reference sequence). The DNA for the CDR3 is TGTGCCAGCAGTTTTACACAGGGGGCCCGAGACACCATATATTTT. It translates to CASSFTQGARDTIYF.

This clone occurred once. The chain carries TRBV6-6 and TRBJ1-5, with no clear D. The CDR3 is 13 residues long. CDR1 is MNHNY, CDR2 SVGAGI, per germline (reference sequence). V was clipped by 5 bases and J by 4 bases, with 9 bases between them. The CDR3 here is CASSGRTNQPQHF. CDR3 sequence (DNA): TGTGCCAGCAGTGGCAGAACAAATCAGCCCCAGCATTTT.

This chain connects TRBV28 to TRBJ2-3; TRBD2 might be the D (5 bases). Deletions cut 2 bases from V and 0 bases from J, with 9 bases between. The CDR3 is 15 amino acids. CDR1 is MDHEN, CDR2 SYDVKM, per germline. CDR3 residues: CASSLEGASTDTQYF. The CDR3, as DNA: TGTGCCAGCAGTTTAGAGGGTGCTAGCACAGATACGCAGTATTTT.

This sequence joins TRBV6-5 and TRBJ1-4, with 12 nucleotides matching TRBD1. The CDR3 extends over 15 amino acids. Germline V gene data show CDR1 as MNHEY and CDR2 as SVGAGI. Trimming removed 7 bases from V and 2 bases from J; junction bases left unmatched: 2. CDR3 sequence reads: CASKGQGATNEKLFF. CDR3 bases: TGTGCCAGCAAGGGACAGGGGGCGACTAATGAAAAACTGTTTTTT.

The CDR3 nucleotides read TGCAGCGGGGGGACAGTAAAGGGCTACACCTTC. Translating it yields CSGGTVKGYTF. The rearrangement uses TRBV29-1 and TRBJ1-2; 7 bases agree with TRBD1. There are 11 residues in the CDR3. Trimming at V came to 7 bases and at J to 8 bases, leaving 7 bases not matched to a gene. Germline V gene sequence: CDR1 SQVTM, CDR2 ANQGSEA.

This sequence joins TRBV6-1 and TRBJ1-2; D call uncertain. V lost 2 bases to trimming and J lost 7 bases, with 14 bases between them. The CDR3 covers 14 residues. The germline V gene encodes CDR1 MNHNS and CDR2 SASEGT. The CDR3 is CASSESRGLTGYTF. DNA for the CDR3: TGTGCCAGCAGTGAAAGTCGTGGCCTCACTGGCTACACCTTC.

The chain recombines TRBV19 with TRBJ1-1; D not resolved. Germline CDR1 reads LNHDA; CDR2 reads SQIVND (reference sequence). The CDR3 loop spans 11 amino acids. Trimming pared 6 bases from V and 3 bases from J, leaving 5 bases between. The CDR3, as DNA: TGTGCCAGTAGCGGTTACACTGAAGCTTTCTTT. Its translation: CASSGYTEAFF.

The gene calls are TRBV4-1 and TRBJ2-7; 7 bases are shared with TRBD2. The CDR3 totals 15 residues. J was trimmed by 7 bases and V by 1 base; bases with no gene match: 10. Germline V gene sequence: CDR1 MGHRA, CDR2 YSYEKL. The DNA for the CDR3 is TGCGCCAGCAGCCAAGCCGGGACCACGCGGGAGGAGCAGTACTTC. Protein sequence: CASSQAGTTREEQYF.

V gene TRBV2 combines with J gene TRBJ2-3; D unresolved. Germline V gene sequence: CDR1 SNHLY, CDR2 FYNNEI. This CDR3 comprises 15 residues. Trimming shortened V by 2 bases and J by 1 base, and 10 bases separated the two germline ends. The CDR3 DNA reads as TGTGCCAGCAGTGAAATAGACTTTCGCACAGATACGCAGTATTTT. Amino acid sequence: CASSEIDFRTDTQYF.

The V and J genes are TRBV13 and TRBJ1-2; TRBD1 matches 7 bases. The CDR3 contains 15 residues. Germline CDR1 is PRHDT and CDR2 is FYEKMQ (reference sequence). V gave up 0 bases and J gave up 7 bases; unmatched junction bases: 8. DNA for the CDR3: TGTGCCAGCAGCTTAGGGAGACAGGGTTACTCTGGCTACACCTTC. Protein product: CASSLGRQGYSGYTF.

V usage is TRBV19 and J usage is TRBJ1-1, with D unclear. Germline lookup yields CDR1 LNHDA and CDR2 SQIVND (reference sequence). This CDR3 region has 16 residues. The V end was cut by 4 bases, the J end by 0 bases, with 15 bases between. CDR3 in amino acids: CASSTRSHGVNTEAFF. The CDR3 nucleotides read TGTGCCAGTAGTACCCGGTCACACGGAGTGAACACTGAAGCTTTCTTT.

The chain combines TRBV18 with TRBJ2-5; 8 bases map to TRBD2. Per germline, CDR1 KGHSH and CDR2 LQKENI. The junction had 4 bases not matched to a gene; V was cut back by 5 bases and J by 5 bases. The CDR3 is 13 residues long. CDR3 nucleotides: TGTGCCAGCTCAACAGGCGGGAGGGAGACCCAGTACTTC. Protein product: CASSTGGRETQYF.

This rearrangement joins TRBV5-6 to TRBJ2-2, with unresolved D. Germline CDR1 is SGHDT and CDR2 is YYEEEE. Deletions cut 0 bases from V and 2 bases from J, with 5 bases between. This CDR3 region has 14 residues. CDR3 sequence: CASSLGGNTGELFF. Here the CDR3 DNA reads TGTGCCAGCAGCTTGGGCGGTAACACCGGGGAGCTGTTTTTT.

The gene calls are TRBV7-9 and TRBJ2-2; TRBD2 might be the D (5 bases). V lost 3 bases and J lost 4, with 9 bases in between. The germline gives CDR1 SEHNR, CDR2 FQNEAQ (reference sequence). The CDR3 totals 14 residues. CDR3 protein: CASSFPRGTGELFF. CDR3 nucleotides: TGTGCCAGCAGCTTCCCTCGGGGCACCGGGGAGCTGTTTTTT. The full variable domain, its missing parts supplied by reference TRBV7-9 and TRBJ2-2, is DTGVSQNPRHKITKRGQNVTFRCDPISEHNRLYWYRQTLGQGPEFLTYFQNEAQLEKSRLLSDRFSAERPKGSFSTLEIQRTEQGDSAMYLCASSFPRGTGELFFGEGSRLTVL.

This sequence joins TRBV11-2 and TRBJ2-5; 9 bases are shared with TRBD1. The germline V gene has CDR1 SGHAT and CDR2 FQNNGV. Trimming cost V 6 bases and J 4 bases; bases outside gene matches: 21. CDR3 length equals 19 residues. The CDR3 DNA reads as TGTGCCAGCAGTCGGAATGCCGCTGGCCCCGGGACAGGGTTAGAGACCCAGTACTTC. Protein: CASSRNAAGPGTGLETQYF.

This rearrangement joins TRBV5-1 to TRBJ2-1; 9 positions agree with TRBD2. Germline V gene lookup returns CDR1 SGHRS and CDR2 YFSETQ. The trim removed 2 bases at V and 7 bases at J, leaving 7 bases unmatched. This CDR3 region has 15 residues. The CDR3 sequence is CASSFAGGPLNEQFF. The CDR3 nucleotides read TGCGCCAGCAGCTTCGCGGGAGGGCCGTTAAATGAGCAGTTCTTC.

V usage is TRBV4-1 and J usage is TRBJ1-5, with TRBD1 matching 9 bases. J lost 4 bases, V lost 3 bases, and 7 bases had no gene match. From germline, CDR1 is MGHRA and CDR2 YSYEKL. The CDR3 has 16 amino acids. CDR3 protein: CASSHLDRGRNQPQHF. In DNA form, the CDR3 reads TGCGCCAGCAGCCATCTGGACAGGGGAAGAAATCAGCCCCAGCATTTT.

This clone has a handful of counts. The rearrangement joins TRBV4-1 to TRBJ2-1; TRBD2 is a possible D gene (6 bases). The V and J ends lost 4 bases and 9 bases respectively, with 31 bases between them. Germline V gene lookup returns CDR1 MGHRA and CDR2 YSYEKL. There are 19 residues in the CDR3. The CDR3 nucleotides read TGCGCCAGCAGCCCATTCTTAGAATATTCGGGACGGGACTCATCTGAGCAGTTCTTC. This encodes CASSPFLEYSGRDSSEQFF.

This clone was picked up a small number of times. The genes are TRBV20-1 and TRBJ1-6, with a possible D match to TRBD1 (5 bases). The V end was cut by 3 bases, the J end by 9 bases, with 21 bases between. The CDR3 extends over 16 amino acids. Germline V gives CDR1 DFQATT, CDR2 SNEGSKA (reference sequence). This CDR3 reads CSASPRTSQWGSPLHF. Here the CDR3 DNA reads TGCAGTGCTAGTCCGAGGACATCCCAATGGGGTTCACCCCTCCACTTT.

The V gene is TRBV5-5, the J gene TRBJ1-1; D may be TRBD1 (5 bases). Germline values: CDR1 SGHKS, CDR2 YYEKEE (reference sequence). The CDR3 is made up of 15 amino acids. With 4 bases removed from V and 7 bases from J, the gap between germline ends came to 20 bases. Here the CDR3 reads CASSTWTQLDNEAFF. The DNA for the CDR3 is TGTGCCAGCAGCACCTGGACACAACTCGATAATGAAGCTTTCTTT.